The clone carrying this T cell receptor (beta chain) was observed a handful of times. Its specificity is not known. This clone may be a read error of a much larger clone one base away. DNA and RNA were both co-extracted from approximately 20-30 mg of bulk tissue that had not been sorted. Chronic HBV infection, untreated so far, was present in the patients. All tumor samples contained more than 80% viable tumor cells. Constant-region priming of approximately 500 ng total RNA yielded TCR beta cDNA. Each TCR beta library was derived from three nested multiplex PCR rounds that employed slightly modified ARM-PCR. From the multiplex PCR reads, TCRdb called clonotypes with MiXCR, one entry per CDR3 protein. The table shows roughly 200,000 distinct CDR3 sequences, with around four fifths occurring only once. This sample is drawn from a study of tumor-infiltrating lymphocytes in primary liver carcinoma. Study results and limitations: Only about 7.5-24% of top clones spanned all five tumor regions. When set against blood, tumors had a significantly higher top-250-clone fraction (p = 0.039).

Input material: tumor tissue from primary liver carcinoma. The TCR sequence derives from a man aged 35 to 55 with primary liver carcinoma and hepatitis B virus infection.

The CDR3: CASSATRPGRGIEAFF. CDR3 sequence (DNA): TGTGCCAGCAGTGCGACTCGACCGGGACGGGGCATTGAAGCTTTCTTT. The V and J genes are TRBV6-1 and TRBJ1-1; weak D call: TRBD1 (5 bases). The length of the CDR3 is 16 residues. Looked up from germline, CDR1 is MNHNS and CDR2 is SASEGT. Between the trimmed V and J ends, which lost 4 bases and 7 bases, there was a span of 22 bases.